This is a list of T cell receptor beta chains from one sample in a study of blood T cell repertoires in COVID-19. The repertoire was sequenced with immunoSEQ multiplex PCR; TCRdb's copy has only in-frame clones and lacks some. The sample records about 64,000 clones, roughly 85% being singletons. Source material: peripheral blood. The receptor source for this set is a woman aged 55-69 years with COVID-19, enrolled during active disease. CDR3s include the opening cysteine and the closing phenylalanine or tryptophan. The order of the fields is D gene, V gene, J gene, clone size, CDR3 DNA, CDR3 protein. The D gene is left open where the match is weak. Size tells how often a clone was seen (once, few, many) or the class of an expanded clone, and some rows leave it out.

D gene: TRBD1; V gene: TRBV5-1; J gene: TRBJ1-1; clone size: -; CDR3 DNA: TGCGCCAGCAGCCCGGGACAGGGTGTTCGGACTGAAGCTTTCTTT; CDR3 protein: CASSPGQGVRTEAFF
D gene: -; V gene: TRBV28; J gene: TRBJ1-4; clone size: -; CDR3 DNA: TGTGCCAGCAGTTTAGGAGGAAAACTGTTTTTT; CDR3 protein: CASSLGGKLFF
D gene: -; V gene: TRBV6-5; J gene: TRBJ1-2; clone size: once; CDR3 DNA: TGTGCCAGCAGTTACGGGAGGGCAGGGAACGGCTACACCTTC; CDR3 protein: CASSYGRAGNGYTF
D gene: -; V gene: TRBV10-3; J gene: TRBJ1-1; clone size: few; CDR3 DNA: TGTGCCATCAGTGACAGGGGCAACACTGAAGCTTTCTTT; CDR3 protein: CAISDRGNTEAFF
D gene: -; V gene: TRBV19; J gene: TRBJ1-2; clone size: -; CDR3 DNA: TGTGCCAGTAGTATAGATCGGGTCTCGCAAACCTACTATTATGGCTACACCTTC; CDR3 protein: CASSIDRVSQTYYYGYTF
D gene: -; V gene: TRBV27; J gene: TRBJ2-2; clone size: many; CDR3 DNA: TGTGCCAGCACCCAGGTCTGGCGGGAGAACACCGGGGAGCTGTTTTTT; CDR3 protein: CASTQVWRENTGELFF
D gene: -; V gene: TRBV7-9; J gene: TRBJ1-2; clone size: -; CDR3 DNA: TGTGCCAGCAGCTTACCTCTACAGGGTAAGGATGGCTACACCTTC; CDR3 protein: CASSLPLQGKDGYTF
D gene: -; V gene: TRBV24-1; J gene: TRBJ1-2; clone size: -; CDR3 DNA: TGTGCCACCAGGGGGGAGGATTATGGCTACACCTTC; CDR3 protein: CATRGEDYGYTF
D gene: -; V gene: TRBV6-1; J gene: TRBJ1-2; clone size: -; CDR3 DNA: TGTGCCAGCAGTGAAGCGCTAACAGAAGTTAACTATGGCTACACCTTC; CDR3 protein: CASSEALTEVNYGYTF
D gene: -; V gene: TRBV5-1; J gene: TRBJ2-7; clone size: -; CDR3 DNA: TGCGCCAGCAGCTTGGGGAGCTCCTACGAGCAGTACTTC; CDR3 protein: CASSLGSSYEQYF
D gene: TRBD1; V gene: TRBV27; J gene: TRBJ2-1; clone size: -; CDR3 DNA: TGTGCCAGCAGCCATGGGACAGACAATGAGCAGTTCTTC; CDR3 protein: CASSHGTDNEQFF
D gene: TRBD1; V gene: TRBV10-3; J gene: TRBJ1-1; clone size: -; CDR3 DNA: TGTGCCATCAGTGAGTCTGGACAGGGAAGGGCTGAAGCTTTCTTT; CDR3 protein: CAISESGQGRAEAFF
D gene: TRBD2; V gene: TRBV7-6; J gene: TRBJ2-3; clone size: -; CDR3 DNA: TGTGCCAGCAGCTTAGATGGGAAGGGACTAGCGGGAGCTAGAGATACGCAGTATTTT; CDR3 protein: CASSLDGKGLAGARDTQYF
D gene: -; V gene: TRBV7-9; J gene: TRBJ1-5; clone size: -; CDR3 DNA: TGTGCCAGCAGCTTAGAGGGAGGAGGCAATCAGCCCCAGCATTTT; CDR3 protein: CASSLEGGGNQPQHF
D gene: -; V gene: TRBV19; J gene: TRBJ1-6; clone size: few; CDR3 DNA: TGTGCCAGTACCCGACAGGCCCTCAATTCACCCCTCCACTTT; CDR3 protein: CASTRQALNSPLHF
D gene: TRBD2; V gene: TRBV5-1; J gene: TRBJ2-1; clone size: -; CDR3 DNA: TGCGCCAGCAGCCCAGCGGGAGGGGGACAGACGGGCAATGAGCAGTTCTTC; CDR3 protein: CASSPAGGGQTGNEQFF
D gene: -; V gene: TRBV21-1; J gene: TRBJ2-2; clone size: -; CDR3 DNA: TGTGCCAGCAGCCCCCGGGGAGCGGGAGCCCTCGTTTTAGGGGAGCTGTTTTTT; CDR3 protein: CASSPRGAGALVLGELFF
D gene: TRBD2; V gene: TRBV11-3; J gene: TRBJ2-1; clone size: few; CDR3 DNA: TGTGCCAGCAGCTTAGTGGGAGTAGCGGGGGGGAATGAGCAGTTCTTC; CDR3 protein: CASSLVGVAGGNEQFF
D gene: -; V gene: TRBV4-1; J gene: TRBJ1-6; clone size: -; CDR3 DNA: TGCGCCAGCAGCCAAGTCCTCGCCAGGGGTCTGGGTTCACCCCTCCACTTT; CDR3 protein: CASSQVLARGLGSPLHF
D gene: -; V gene: TRBV2; J gene: TRBJ1-5; clone size: -; CDR3 DNA: TGTGCCAGCAGTGGGACAGAAAATCAGCCCCAGCATTTT; CDR3 protein: CASSGTENQPQHF
D gene: TRBD1; V gene: TRBV6-4; J gene: TRBJ2-3; clone size: -; CDR3 DNA: TGTGCCAGCAGTGCGGGACAGGGGGAGACAGATACGCAGTATTTT; CDR3 protein: CASSAGQGETDTQYF
D gene: -; V gene: TRBV4-3; J gene: TRBJ2-6; clone size: -; CDR3 DNA: TGCGCCAGCAGCCAAGAACCTAACGCGGGAATGTTCTCTGGGGCCAACGTCCTGACTTTC; CDR3 protein: CASSQEPNAGMFSGANVLTF
D gene: TRBD2; V gene: TRBV7-2; J gene: TRBJ2-3; clone size: -; CDR3 DNA: TGTGCCAGCAGCTACCGACTAGCCTACACAGATACGCAGTATTTT; CDR3 protein: CASSYRLAYTDTQYF
D gene: -; V gene: TRBV11-2; J gene: TRBJ2-4; clone size: -; CDR3 DNA: TGTGCCAGCAGCCTCCGCTTTGGGGGGAACAAAAACATTCAGTACTTC; CDR3 protein: CASSLRFGGNKNIQYF
D gene: -; V gene: TRBV7-9; J gene: TRBJ2-7; clone size: -; CDR3 DNA: TGTGCCAGCAGCTTAGGTCCCGGCGAGCAGTACTTC; CDR3 protein: CASSLGPGEQYF
D gene: -; V gene: TRBV21-1; J gene: TRBJ1-5; clone size: -; CDR3 DNA: TGTGCCAGCAGCAACTTGGACAGGAAAAGTCAGCCCCAGCATTTT; CDR3 protein: CASSNLDRKSQPQHF
D gene: -; V gene: TRBV19; J gene: TRBJ1-3; clone size: -; CDR3 DNA: TGTGCCACCCTTGTCCCCTCTGGAAACACCATATATTTT; CDR3 protein: CATLVPSGNTIYF
D gene: -; V gene: TRBV4-3; J gene: TRBJ1-5; clone size: -; CDR3 DNA: TGCGCCAGCAGCCAGGGGGCCGGAGGCAATCAGCCCCAGCATTTT; CDR3 protein: CASSQGAGGNQPQHF
D gene: -; V gene: TRBV6-5; J gene: TRBJ2-7; clone size: -; CDR3 DNA: TGTGCCAGCACCAGCCAGGGTTACGAGCAGTACTTC; CDR3 protein: CASTSQGYEQYF
D gene: TRBD2; V gene: TRBV11-3; J gene: TRBJ2-3; clone size: -; CDR3 DNA: TGTGCCAGCAGCTCTAGCGGGGGGGTAATAGATACGCAGTATTTT; CDR3 protein: CASSSSGGVIDTQYF
D gene: -; V gene: TRBV28; J gene: TRBJ1-2; clone size: -; CDR3 DNA: TGTGCCAGCAGTTTAAGGGTAGGGGCGAAAGGCTACACCTTC; CDR3 protein: CASSLRVGAKGYTF
D gene: TRBD1; V gene: TRBV4-3; J gene: TRBJ2-2; clone size: -; CDR3 DNA: TGCGCCAGCAGCCAAGATTGGACAGGGGGCCGCACCGGGGAGCTGTTTTTT; CDR3 protein: CASSQDWTGGRTGELFF
D gene: -; V gene: TRBV10-3; J gene: TRBJ1-6; clone size: -; CDR3 DNA: TGTGCCATCAGGGGTCTAGACGAAGCCCTCCACTTT; CDR3 protein: CAIRGLDEALHF
D gene: -; V gene: TRBV9; J gene: TRBJ1-2; clone size: once; CDR3 DNA: TGTGCCAGCCAGAGGCGGGATGGTGGCTACACCTTC; CDR3 protein: CASQRRDGGYTF
D gene: TRBD1; V gene: TRBV28; J gene: TRBJ1-4; clone size: -; CDR3 DNA: TGTGCCAGCAGTCTGGGACAGGTGGGGTTAAAAAAACTGTTTTTT; CDR3 protein: CASSLGQVGLKKLFF
D gene: TRBD1; V gene: TRBV7-9; J gene: TRBJ1-6; clone size: -; CDR3 DNA: TGTGCCAGCACCGACCTGACAGGGGGCCCTTCACCCCTCCACTTT; CDR3 protein: CASTDLTGGPSPLHF
D gene: -; V gene: TRBV27; J gene: TRBJ1-4; clone size: -; CDR3 DNA: TGTGCCAGCAGTCAATCGCTGAGGGTACGCACTAATGAAAAACTGTTTTTT; CDR3 protein: CASSQSLRVRTNEKLFF
D gene: TRBD1; V gene: TRBV11-2; J gene: TRBJ1-2; clone size: -; CDR3 DNA: TGTGCCAGCAGCTCGCCCTGGACAGGGGGCTACACCTTC; CDR3 protein: CASSSPWTGGYTF
D gene: TRBD1; V gene: TRBV7-9; J gene: TRBJ1-1; clone size: -; CDR3 DNA: TGTGCCAGCAGCTTAGATATGGACAGGGAAGCTTTCTTT; CDR3 protein: CASSLDMDREAFF
D gene: -; V gene: TRBV2; J gene: TRBJ2-3; clone size: -; CDR3 DNA: TGTGCCAGCAGTCCCGAAGCGAGGACAGATACGCAGTATTTT; CDR3 protein: CASSPEARTDTQYF
D gene: -; V gene: TRBV28; J gene: TRBJ1-1; clone size: -; CDR3 DNA: TGTGCCACCGTGAGCACTGAAGCTTTCTTT; CDR3 protein: CATVSTEAFF
D gene: -; V gene: TRBV7-9; J gene: TRBJ2-1; clone size: -; CDR3 DNA: TGTGCCAGCAGCTCCCAGGGAGGCTCCTACAATGAGCAGTTCTTC; CDR3 protein: CASSSQGGSYNEQFF
D gene: -; V gene: TRBV19; J gene: TRBJ2-1; clone size: -; CDR3 DNA: TGTGCCAGTAGTCCCAAAGAGAGTTTTTTATGGAGCTCCTACAATGAGCAGTTCTTC; CDR3 protein: CASSPKESFLWSSYNEQFF
D gene: -; V gene: TRBV19; J gene: TRBJ2-1; clone size: once; CDR3 DNA: TGTGCCAGTAGTACCGGACTATACAATGAGCAGTTCTTC; CDR3 protein: CASSTGLYNEQFF
D gene: -; V gene: TRBV7-9; J gene: TRBJ2-7; clone size: -; CDR3 DNA: TGTGCCAGCAGCCCCGACAGGAGGATCTACGAGCAGTACTTC; CDR3 protein: CASSPDRRIYEQYF
D gene: -; V gene: TRBV6-2/TRBV6-3; J gene: TRBJ2-1; clone size: -; CDR3 DNA: TGTGCCAGCAGTTACTGGAGCTCCTACAATGAGCAGTTCTTC; CDR3 protein: CASSYWSSYNEQFF
D gene: TRBD1; V gene: TRBV30; J gene: TRBJ1-2; clone size: -; CDR3 DNA: TGTGCCTGGAGTTCACAGGGGAGGTCTAACTATGGCTACACCTTC; CDR3 protein: CAWSSQGRSNYGYTF
D gene: -; V gene: TRBV7-9; J gene: TRBJ2-5; clone size: -; CDR3 DNA: TGTGCCAGCAGCTTATATGGGGGCGAGACCCAGTACTTC; CDR3 protein: CASSLYGGETQYF
D gene: TRBD2; V gene: TRBV4-2; J gene: TRBJ2-1; clone size: -; CDR3 DNA: TGTGCCAGCAGCCAAGAAACAGCGGGGGGCGTCGGATACAATGAGCAGTTCTTC; CDR3 protein: CASSQETAGGVGYNEQFF
D gene: -; V gene: TRBV27; J gene: TRBJ2-6; clone size: -; CDR3 DNA: TGTGCCAGCACCCTTACCCACGGTGCCAACGTCCTGACTTTC; CDR3 protein: CASTLTHGANVLTF
D gene: TRBD2; V gene: TRBV4-2; J gene: TRBJ2-3; clone size: -; CDR3 DNA: TGTGCCAGCAGCCAAGGTGGGGCGGGGGGGCCCTTGGTTGAGTATTTT; CDR3 protein: CASSQGGAGGPLVEYF